These 6 T cell receptor beta chains were sequenced from one sample in a study of monozygotic twins with inflammatory bowel disease. Each CDR3 protein gets one entry in TCRdb, which reprocessed the 5' RACE reads and gives no DNA. The sample totals roughly 160,000 distinct CDR3 sequences. The sequenced material came from blood. Receptor source: a human donor with ulcerative colitis or Crohn's disease, or a healthy co-twin of an affected twin (not recorded which).

The J gene is TRBJ2-7, the V gene TRBV6-5; absent DNA, TCRdb's TRBD1 call cannot be checked. Per the germline V gene, CDR1 is MNHEY and CDR2 is SVGAGI. CDR3 length: 14 amino acids. The chain's CDR3 is CASSHRDRHYEQYF.

The V gene is TRBV6-1, the J gene TRBJ2-7; the D call of TRBD1 rests on TCRdb alone, since no DNA is present to check it. The CDR3 totals 15 residues. The germline CDR1 and CDR2 sequences are MNHNS and SASEGT. The CDR3 here is CASSETGDRADEQYF.

The V gene is TRBV4-2, the J gene TRBJ2-1; TCRdb proposes TRBD2, but this gene call is untestable without DNA. CDR1 and CDR2 (germline): LGHNA, YNFKEQ. The CDR3 sequence is 13 residues long. This CDR3 reads CASSQAHGGEQFF.

V gene TRBV10-3 combines with J gene TRBJ2-7; the TRBD1 assignment by TCRdb is unverifiable without DNA. The germline gives CDR1 ENHRY, CDR2 SYGVKD. This CDR3 contains 12 residues. The CDR3 is CAIGRGDYEQYF.

CDR3 protein: CSARGDTEAFF. The gene calls are TRBV20-1 and TRBJ1-1. CDR1 is DFQATT, CDR2 SNEGSKA, per germline (reference sequence). The CDR3 runs to 11 residues.

V usage is TRBV5-1 and J usage is TRBJ2-1; TCRdb indicates TRBD1, and absent DNA this call remains unverified. The CDR3 consists of 14 residues. In germline, CDR1 is SGHRS, CDR2 YFSETQ. The CDR3 here is CASSSGQGHNEQFF.